This TCR beta chain was found in a study of cytomegalovirus exposure and HLA in healthy donors. The PCR ran on 60 Vbeta and 13 Jbeta primers. The assay was immunoSEQ multiplex PCR, and TCRdb's table has in-frame clones only and misses some. This sample has about 130,000 clones, with approximately 80% found just once. CDR3 length: 13 amino acids. Per the germline V gene, CDR1 is SSHAT and CDR2 is FNYEAQ (reference sequence). V shed 2 bases, J shed 8 bases, and the junction held 3 bases outside the gene matches. Study-level findings and limits: The authors later found HLA-associated TCR beta chains more clonally expanded than equally common others. It was confirmed in vitro that three of the CMV-associated chains were specific for CMV antigens.

A remark on this clone: The antigen is undetermined.

This TCR came from a man in his late teens or twenties in good health and CMV-seronegative. The sample consisted of PBMCs. The chain combines TRBV7-7 with TRBJ2-1, with 7 positions matching TRBD1. DNA of the CDR3: TGTGCCAGCAGCTTAAACAGGGGTGATGAGCAGTTCTTC. As protein: CASSLNRGDEQFF. The whole variable domain, remainder taken from reference TRBV7-7 and TRBJ2-1, is GAGVSQSPRYKVTKRGQDVTLRCDPISSHATLYWYQQALGQGPEFLTYFNYEAQPDKSGLPSDRFSAERPEGSISTLTIQRTEQRDSAMYRCASSLNRGDEQFFGPGTRLTVL.